This TCR beta chain was recorded in a study of T cells in Graves' hyperthyroidism and ophthalmopathy. TCR beta CDR3 sequences were amplified from RNA transcripts. The TCR CDR3 was amplified in a first-round RT-PCR using the HTBI primer set. A single record per CDR3 protein comes from TCRdb applying MiXCR to the multiplex PCR reads. The table has about 500,000 distinct CDR3 sequences, approximately 17% seen once. The germline V gene encodes CDR1 DFQATT and CDR2 SNEGSKA (reference sequence). The CDR3 is 12 residues long. V was trimmed by 7 bases and J by 5 bases, leaving 14 bases between them. This clonotype was recorded a few times.

This chain uses TRBV20-1 with TRBJ1-1, with D possibly matching TRBD1 (6 bases). The sample was blood. The sequence came from a woman in her late teens or twenties with Graves' ophthalmopathy. CDR3 sequence (DNA): TGCAGTGGCGAGCCCAGGGGAACTGAAGCTTTCTTT. This codes for CSGEPRGTEAFF.